Many counts were recorded for the clone carrying this TCR beta chain. Its antigen is unidentified. Any patient presenting with uncontrolled infection, other autoimmune disease, pregnancy or lactation was left out. These data are taken from a study of T cells in Graves' hyperthyroidism and ophthalmopathy. Template material for amplifying TCR beta CDR3 regions consisted of RNA transcripts. First-round RT-PCR of the TCR CDR3 relied on the HTBI primer set. Each CDR3 protein is one row after TCRdb ran MiXCR on the multiplex PCR reads. Seen here are roughly 350,000 distinct CDR3 sequences, approximately 14% observed once, and the top ten hold roughly 21%. Whole-study results and caveats: Blood shared most expanded thyroid clonotypes above 0.001.

The clonotype originates from a woman in her twenties or thirties with Graves' ophthalmopathy. The sequenced sample was blood.

The chain's CDR3 is CASSFLAGGQREQFF. CDR3 DNA: TGTGCCAGCAGTTTTCTAGCGGGGGGGCAGCGTGAGCAGTTCTTC. V and J are TRBV11-2 and TRBJ2-1; 12 bases align to TRBD2. The junction had 9 bases not matched to a gene; V was cut back by 6 bases and J by 9 bases. The CDR3 totals 15 residues. From germline, CDR1 is SGHAT and CDR2 FQNNGV.